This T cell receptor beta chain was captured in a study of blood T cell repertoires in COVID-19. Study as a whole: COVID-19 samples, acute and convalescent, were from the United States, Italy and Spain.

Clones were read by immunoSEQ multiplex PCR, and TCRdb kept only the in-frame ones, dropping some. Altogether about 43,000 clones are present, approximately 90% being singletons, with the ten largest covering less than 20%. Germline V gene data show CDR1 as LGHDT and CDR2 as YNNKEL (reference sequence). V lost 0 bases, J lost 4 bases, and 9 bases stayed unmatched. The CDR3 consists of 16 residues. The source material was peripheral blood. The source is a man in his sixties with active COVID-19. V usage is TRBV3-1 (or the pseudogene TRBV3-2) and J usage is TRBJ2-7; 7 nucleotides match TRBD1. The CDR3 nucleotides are TGTGCCAGCAGCCAAGATGGTAGAGGGGGCGGGTACGAGCAGTACTTC. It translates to CASSQDGRGGGYEQYF.